The 19 T cell receptor beta chains listed next were all sequenced from one sample in a study of blood T cell repertoires in COVID-19. TCRdb keeps only in-frame clones here, not all; method: immunoSEQ multiplex PCR. The sample carries approximately 390,000 clones, 90% recorded once. Input material: peripheral blood. Source of these receptors: a man aged 18 to 29 with active or convalescent COVID-19.

V and J are TRBV30 and TRBJ2-7; 9 bases are shared with TRBD2. The CDR3 runs to 16 residues. CDR1 GTSNPN and CDR2 SVGIG come from the germline V gene (reference sequence). V lost 1 base and J lost 5; bases outside the gene matches: 12. As DNA, the CDR3 is TGTGCCTGGAGTGAAAAAGGTTTAGCGGGAGTCCACGAGCAGTACTTC. This sequence encodes CAWSEKGLAGVHEQYF.

The genes are TRBV5-1 and TRBJ1-1; D not resolved. Germline loops: CDR1 SGHRS, CDR2 YFSETQ. The CDR3 runs 15 residues. The ends were cut back, 5 bases at V and 0 bases at J, with 14 bases in the middle. CDR3 loop: CASRQTEGLNTEAFF. The CDR3 nucleotides are TGCGCCAGCAGACAGACTGAGGGTTTGAACACTGAAGCTTTCTTT.

The chain has TRBV5-1 and TRBJ2-3; 14 nucleotides align to TRBD2. J gave up 4 bases and V 5 bases, and 3 bases lay outside the gene matches. This CDR3 is built from 15 residues. CDR1 and CDR2 from the germline V gene are SGHRS and YFSETQ. This CDR3 is CASRRTSGRSDTQYF. In DNA, the CDR3 is TGCGCCAGCAGGAGGACTAGCGGGAGGTCAGATACGCAGTATTTT.

CDR3 residues: CASTIPRTGNLVHYGYTF. The CDR3 DNA sequence: TGTGCCAGTACCATTCCCAGGACGGGAAACCTTGTACACTATGGCTACACCTTC. This chain joins TRBV19 and TRBJ1-2; D not resolved. The CDR3 is 18 amino acids. V dropped 7 bases and J dropped 3 bases, with 27 bases sitting between them. From germline, CDR1 is LNHDA and CDR2 SQIVND (reference sequence).

The chain links TRBV6-5 to TRBJ1-3; 8 bases match TRBD1. In germline, CDR1 is MNHEY, CDR2 SVGAGI. This CDR3 contains 13 residues. With V trimmed by 7 bases and J by 8 bases, 7 bases remained unmatched. The CDR3 protein is CASTTGQGHTIYF. The CDR3, as DNA: TGTGCCAGCACCACCGGACAGGGTCACACCATATATTTT.

The chain uses TRBV9 and TRBJ2-7; TRBD2 matches at 8 bases. The CDR3 consists of 15 residues. Losses at the gene ends were 0 bases for V and 2 bases for J; bases not matched to a gene: 4. Germline values: CDR1 SGDLS, CDR2 YYNGEE. The CDR3 here is CASSVGQREPYEQYF. As DNA, the CDR3 is TGTGCCAGCAGCGTAGGGCAGCGGGAGCCCTACGAGCAGTACTTC.

The J gene is TRBJ1-1, the V gene TRBV5-5; possibly TRBD1 for D (6 bases). Germline V CDR1 and CDR2: SGHKS, YYEKEE (reference sequence). V was trimmed by 2 bases and J by 1 base, leaving 6 bases between them. The CDR3 is 13 residues long. The CDR3 sequence is CASSLQGNTEAFF. For the CDR3, the DNA is TGTGCCAGCAGCTTACAGGGGAACACTGAAGCTTTCTTT.

V usage is TRBV5-1 and J usage is TRBJ1-6, with TRBD1 matching 9 bases. CDR3 length: 17 residues. V lost 1 base and J lost 7; bases outside the gene matches: 9. Germline lookup yields CDR1 SGHRS and CDR2 YFSETQ. CDR3 coding DNA: TGCGCCAGCAGCTTGTCTGGGGGACAGGGCCCAAATTCACCCCTCCACTTT. Its translation is CASSLSGGQGPNSPLHF.

V and J are TRBV11-3 and TRBJ2-3; the match to TRBD2 covers 13 bases. The CDR3 has 15 amino acids. V dropped 5 bases and J dropped 4; count of bases not matched to a gene: 3. Germline V gives CDR1 SGHNT, CDR2 YENEEA. The CDR3 DNA is TGTGCCAGCAGCGTAGGACTAGCGGGAGCAGATACGCAGTATTTT. Translated, it gives CASSVGLAGADTQYF.

Remarks on this clone: At one boundary the junction diverges from the germline segment, which might be a read error. V is TRBV29-1 and J is TRBJ1-1; TRBD1 aligns across 8 bases. This CDR3 spans 12 amino acids. Per germline, CDR1 SQVTM and CDR2 ANQGSEA. CDR3 in amino acids: CSAEPTGVDPGF. In DNA, the CDR3 is TGCAGCGCCGAACCGACAGGGGTTGACCCGGGATTT.

The chain couples TRBV4-3 to TRBJ1-4; 9 positions match TRBD1. This CDR3 contains 14 residues. V lost 4 bases to trimming and J lost 8 bases; unmatched junction nucleotides: 5. Germline assignment: CDR1 LGHNA and CDR2 YSLEER. The CDR3 is CASSPGTGLEKLFF. The CDR3 DNA reads as TGCGCCAGCAGCCCCGGGACAGGGTTGGAAAAACTGTTTTTT.

In DNA, the CDR3 is TGTGCCAGCAGTTACACGGGGGGTCAAACCGGGGAGCTGTTTTTT. Translating it yields CASSYTGGQTGELFF. The chain links TRBV6-2 or TRBV6-3 to TRBJ2-2; TRBD2 matches 7 bases. CDR3 length: 15 residues. The trim removed 2 bases at V and 5 bases at J, leaving 5 bases unmatched. Germline lookup yields CDR1 MNHEY and CDR2 SVGEGT.

V usage is TRBV11-2 and J usage is TRBJ2-7, with 7 bases fitting TRBD1. The ends lost 1 base at V and 2 bases at J; junction bases unmatched: 2. Germline V gives CDR1 SGHAT, CDR2 FQNNGV. This CDR3 is built from 14 residues. The CDR3 DNA reads as TGTGCCAGCAGCTTAGGAGGGACAGCCTACGAGCAGTACTTC. It codes for CASSLGGTAYEQYF.

The chain combines TRBV18 with TRBJ1-4, with D possibly being TRBD1 (6 bases). V lost 2 bases, J lost 8 bases, and 15 bases lay in between. The CDR3 runs to 15 residues. Germline CDR1 KGHSH, CDR2 LQKENI. The CDR3 region has the DNA TGTGCCAGCTCACCAGGACAGATAGGCAGCGAAAAACTGTTTTTT. Protein: CASSPGQIGSEKLFF.

This chain uses TRBV18 with TRBJ1-1; a possible D gene is TRBD1 (5 bases). Germline V lookup: CDR1 KGHSH, CDR2 LQKENI. There are 13 residues in the CDR3. V gave up 4 bases and J gave up 7 bases, with 13 bases separating them. The CDR3 DNA reads TGTGCCAGCTCACAAGATCACAGGAGTGAAGCTTTCTTT. Protein sequence: CASSQDHRSEAFF. Variable domain in full (rest from reference TRBV18 and TRBJ1-1): NAGVMQNPRHLVRRRGQEARLRCSPMKGHSHVYWYRQLPEEGLKFMVYLQKENIIDESGMPKERFSAEFPKEGPSILRIQQVVRGDSAAYFCASSQDHRSEAFFGQGTRLTVV.

V usage is TRBV18 and J usage is TRBJ2-1; D might be TRBD1 (5 bases). CDR1 and CDR2 from the germline V gene are KGHSH and LQKENI. Between the trimmed V and J ends, which lost 6 bases and 1 base, there was a span of 10 bases. This CDR3 has 14 residues. DNA of the CDR3: TGTGCCAGCTCGCGGCCAGGGTCCTACAATGAGCAGTTCTTC. Protein: CASSRPGSYNEQFF.

A single count supports this clone. The V and J genes are TRBV29-1 and TRBJ1-2, with 7 bases aligning to TRBD1. CDR3 size: 18 residues. Unmatched junction bases numbered 24, after V lost 6 bases and J lost 5 bases. Germline CDR1 and CDR2: SQVTM and ANQGSEA. Here the CDR3 DNA reads TGCAGCGTCGCGCCGAAATCGGTGGAGGGGGCGAGACAATATGGCTACACCTTC. Encoded protein: CSVAPKSVEGARQYGYTF.

J is TRBJ2-3 and V is TRBV7-2; 10 nucleotides align to TRBD2. V lost 2 bases and J lost 4; bases outside the gene matches: 6. The CDR3 is 16 amino acids. Germline V lookup: CDR1 SGHTA, CDR2 FQGNSA. The CDR3 region has the DNA TGTGCCAGCAGCTTACCTAGCGGGAGTCGGCCAGATACGCAGTATTTT. As protein: CASSLPSGSRPDTQYF.

This sequence joins TRBV18 and TRBJ1-2; TRBD1 might be the D (5 bases). V gave up 3 bases and J gave up 4 bases, with 12 bases separating them. This CDR3 is built from 14 residues. The V gene's germline CDR1 is KGHSH and CDR2 LQKENI. The CDR3: CASSPQDIRYGYTF. The DNA of the CDR3 is TGTGCCAGCTCACCTCAGGACATCCGCTATGGCTACACCTTC.